Following are 2 T cell receptor beta chains from one sample sequenced in a study of cytomegalovirus exposure and HLA in healthy donors. 60 Vbeta and 13 Jbeta primers were used in PCR. Using immunoSEQ multiplex PCR, the repertoire was profiled, and TCRdb retains in-frame clones only, with some absent. Seen here are 150,000 to 200,000 clones, 82% observed once, and the top ten hold 1.5%. The material sequenced was PBMCs. The receptors originated from a girl aged 10 to 17 in good health and CMV-seropositive.

The rearrangement joins TRBV28 to TRBJ2-7; TRBD1 agrees at 7 bases. From germline, CDR1 is MDHEN and CDR2 SYDVKM. The V gene end was trimmed by 3 bases and the J gene end by 3 bases; junction bases not matched to a gene: 2. The CDR3 extends over 13 amino acids. In DNA form, the CDR3 reads TGTGCCAGCAGTTTGAGACAGGGCTACGAGCAGTACTTC. Translated, it gives CASSLRQGYEQYF.

The CDR3 sequence is CAWMATSVDAGELFF. CDR3 bases: TGTGCCTGGATGGCGACTAGCGTTGACGCCGGGGAGCTGTTTTTT. The chain recombines TRBV30 with TRBJ2-2; 8 nucleotides agree with TRBD2. This CDR3 comprises 15 residues. J gave up 6 bases and V 4 bases, and 10 bases lay outside the gene matches. CDR1 is GTSNPN, CDR2 SVGIG, per germline (reference sequence).